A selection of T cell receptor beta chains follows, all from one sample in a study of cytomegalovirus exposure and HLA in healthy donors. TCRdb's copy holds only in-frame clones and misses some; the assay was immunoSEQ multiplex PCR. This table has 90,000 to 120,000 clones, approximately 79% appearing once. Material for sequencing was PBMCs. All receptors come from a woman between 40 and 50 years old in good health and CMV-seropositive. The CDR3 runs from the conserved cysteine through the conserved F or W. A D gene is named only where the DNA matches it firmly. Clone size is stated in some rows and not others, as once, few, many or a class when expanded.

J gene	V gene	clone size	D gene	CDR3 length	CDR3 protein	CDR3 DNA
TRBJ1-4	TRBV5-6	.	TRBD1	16	CASSWRTGRTNEKLFF	TGTGCCAGCAGCTGGAGGACAGGGAGGACTAATGAAAAACTGTTTTTT
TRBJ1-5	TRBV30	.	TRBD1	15	CAWSETGLWNQPQHF	TGTGCCTGGAGCGAGACAGGGTTGTGGAATCAGCCCCAGCATTTT
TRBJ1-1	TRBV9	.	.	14	CASSSRYADDEAFF	TGTGCCAGCAGCTCCCGATACGCGGATGACGAAGCTTTCTTT
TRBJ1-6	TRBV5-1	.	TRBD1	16	CASSLTGTGYNSPLHF	TGCGCCAGCAGCTTAACCGGGACAGGGTATAATTCACCCCTCCACTTT
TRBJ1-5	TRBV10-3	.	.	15	CAISESEGINQPQHF	TGTGCCATCAGTGAGTCTGAGGGTATAAATCAGCCCCAGCATTTT
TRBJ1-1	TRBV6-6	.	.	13	CASATAGFDEAFF	TGTGCCAGCGCAACGGCAGGTTTCGATGAAGCTTTCTTT
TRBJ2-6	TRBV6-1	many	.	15	CASSEDTSGANVLTF	TGTGCCAGCAGTGAAGACACCTCTGGGGCCAACGTCCTGACTTTC
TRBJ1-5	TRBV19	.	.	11	CASGSNQPQHF	TGTGCCTCAGGCAGTAATCAGCCCCAGCATTTT
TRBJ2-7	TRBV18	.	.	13	CASSPTEGLEQYF	TGTGCCAGCTCACCAACGGAGGGCTTGGAGCAGTACTTC
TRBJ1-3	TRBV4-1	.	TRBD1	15	CASSLSDRVENTIYF	TGCGCCAGCAGCCTCTCGGACAGGGTCGAAAACACCATATATTTT
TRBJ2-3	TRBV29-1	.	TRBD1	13	CSVGTGPRDTQYF	TGCAGCGTTGGGACAGGACCTCGGGATACGCAGTATTTT
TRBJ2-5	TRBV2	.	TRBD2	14	CASSEMAGVETQYF	TGTGCCAGCAGTGAAATGGCGGGGGTAGAGACCCAGTACTTC
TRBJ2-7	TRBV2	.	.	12	CASSVYSYEQYF	TGTGCCAGCAGTGTGTATTCCTACGAGCAGTACTTC
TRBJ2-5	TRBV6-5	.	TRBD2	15	CASKGSGALRETQYF	TGTGCCAGCAAAGGCAGCGGGGCGCTCCGGGAGACCCAGTACTTC
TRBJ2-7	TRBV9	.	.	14	CASSVDAGTYEQYF	TGTGCCAGCAGCGTAGACGCCGGGACCTACGAGCAGTACTTC